These 18 T cell receptor beta chains were sequenced from one sample in a study of T cells in Graves' hyperthyroidism and ophthalmopathy. Using RNA transcripts as the source, TCR beta CDR3 regions were amplified. The study used the HTBI primer set for a first-round RT-PCR of the TCR CDR3. TCRdb itself ran the multiplex PCR reads through MiXCR, one entry per CDR3 protein. The sample has hundreds of thousands of distinct CDR3 sequences, 15% to 20% seen once. Sequenced: blood. Every receptor here comes from a man aged 40-55 years with Graves' ophthalmopathy.

The chain joins TRBV18 to TRBJ1-1; D gene uncertain. Trimming took off 6 bases at V and 3 bases at J, with 8 bases between the two ends. The length of the CDR3 is 12 residues. Germline V gives CDR1 KGHSH, CDR2 LQKENI. CDR3 bases: TGTGCCAGCTCGGTTGGGCACACTGAAGCTTTCTTT. It yields the protein CASSVGHTEAFF. Combining the CDR3 with reference TRBV18 and TRBJ1-1 gives the whole variable domain NAGVMQNPRHLVRRRGQEARLRCSPMKGHSHVYWYRQLPEEGLKFMVYLQKENIIDESGMPKERFSAEFPKEGPSILRIQQVVRGDSAAYFCASSVGHTEAFFGQGTRLTVV.

This clonotype was observed many times. The chain's CDR3 is CASGYPPTGTSGANEQFF. CDR3 nucleotides: TGTGCCAGCGGATACCCCCCTACCGGGACTAGCGGGGCCAATGAGCAGTTCTTC. V gene TRBV11-2 combines with J gene TRBJ2-1; TRBD2 aligns across 13 bases. This CDR3 is 18 amino acids long. Unmatched junction bases numbered 16, after V lost 8 bases and J lost 6 bases. In germline, CDR1 is SGHAT, CDR2 FQNNGV.

The sample holds a few counts of this clonotype. J is TRBJ1-2 and V is TRBV12-5; D is possibly TRBD1 (5 bases). V lost 3 bases, J lost 5 bases, and 10 bases lay in between. CDR3 size: 13 residues. The germline V gene encodes CDR1 LGHNT and CDR2 FRNRAP. This CDR3 reads CASGFGGWYGYTF. The CDR3 coding sequence is TGTGCTAGTGGTTTTGGGGGGTGGTATGGCTACACCTTC.

This clonotype came up many times. The CDR3 bases are TGTGCCAGCAGACCTGACGGGGCCGGTGGCTACACCTTC. This gives the protein CASRPDGAGGYTF. The rearrangement joins TRBV28 to TRBJ1-2, with D perhaps TRBD1 (5 bases). The V end was cut by 6 bases, the J end by 7 bases, with 15 bases between. This CDR3 has 13 amino acids. Germline lookup yields CDR1 MDHEN and CDR2 SYDVKM.

Ten or more counts support this clonotype. The chain uses TRBV4-2 and TRBJ1-2; D possibly corresponds to TRBD1 (6 bases). CDR3 length equals 13 residues. V gave up 4 bases and J gave up 3 bases, with 9 bases separating them. Germline V CDR1 and CDR2: LGHNA, YNFKEQ. The CDR3: CASSPQGDYGYTF. CDR3 in DNA: TGTGCCAGCAGCCCACAGGGAGACTATGGCTACACCTTC.

To note about this clonotype: At one end the junction does not follow the germline gene, possibly because of a read error. This chain links TRBV10-3 with TRBJ2-7; 9 bases are a match to TRBD2. Germline V gene lookup returns CDR1 ENHRY and CDR2 SYGVKD. CDR3 size: 15 residues. The CDR3 nucleotides read TGTGCCATCAGTGAAAAGCGGGAGGCCTCCCACGAGCAGTACTTC. Amino acids: CAISEKREASHEQYF.

The CDR3, as DNA: TGTGCCAGCAGCCAAGGAACGGGATTGTCCTACAATGAGCAGTTCTTC. Translating it yields CASSQGTGLSYNEQFF. The chain carries TRBV11-2 and TRBJ2-1; maybe TRBD2 (5 bases). The CDR3 consists of 16 residues. From germline, CDR1 is SGHAT and CDR2 FQNNGV. V was pared by 5 bases and J by 1 base, with 15 bases between. Complete variable domain (other parts from reference TRBV11-2 and TRBJ2-1): EAGVAQSPRYKIIEKRQSVAFWCNPISGHATLYWYQQILGQGPKLLIQFQNNGVVDDSQLPKDRFSAERLKGVDSTLKIQPAKLEDSAVYLCASSQGTGLSYNEQFFGPGTRLTVL.

In its sample, this clonotype was seen many times. The chain is built from TRBV30 and TRBJ2-7; 13 bases agree with TRBD2. The germline V gene has CDR1 GTSNPN and CDR2 SVGIG (reference sequence). This CDR3 spans 16 amino acids. V lost 0 bases and J lost 4; bases outside the gene matches: 6. In DNA form, the CDR3 reads TGTGCCTGGAGTGTACTGCGACTAGCGGGGGGATACGAGCAGTACTTC. It is translated as CAWSVLRLAGGYEQYF.

The table lists this clonotype with many counts. The V call is TRBV7-2, the J call TRBJ1-1; TRBD1 agrees at 7 bases. The V segment lost 5 bases and the J segment 3 bases; nucleotides outside the gene matches: 9. The CDR3 runs 15 residues. Per germline, CDR1 SGHTA and CDR2 FQGNSA. The CDR3 DNA reads as TGTGCCAGCAGCCGAGGCGACAGGGTGTACACTGAAGCTTTCTTT. This sequence encodes CASSRGDRVYTEAFF.

The J gene is TRBJ1-1, the V gene TRBV10-3; 8 positions match TRBD1. CDR1 is ENHRY, CDR2 SYGVKD, per germline. The V and J ends lost 8 bases and 4 bases, in that order; junction bases with no gene match: 6. The CDR3 is made up of 13 amino acids. The CDR3 here is CAIFGQGGTEAFF. The CDR3 DNA sequence: TGTGCCATCTTCGGACAGGGTGGCACTGAAGCTTTCTTT.

This clonotype occurred a few times. V gene TRBV2 combines with J gene TRBJ2-7; possible D gene TRBD2, 5 bases. The CDR3 loop spans 15 amino acids. V lost 3 bases, J lost 2 bases, and 14 bases lay in between. Germline V gene data show CDR1 as SNHLY and CDR2 as FYNNEI. CDR3 sequence (DNA): TGTGCCAGCAGTGAGGGGAGTACAGAGACCTACGAGCAGTACTTC. This sequence encodes CASSEGSTETYEQYF.

The rearrangement links TRBV11-2 to TRBJ2-7; D is unresolved. The V gene lost 1 base and the J gene lost 7 bases, with 14 bases spanning the gap. This CDR3 region has 14 residues. CDR1 and CDR2 from the germline V gene are SGHAT and FQNNGV. The CDR3 DNA is TGTGCCAGCAGCTTAGCGCTGTCGGCCAATGAGCAGTACTTC. Translation: CASSLALSANEQYF.

The chain combines TRBV28 with TRBJ2-7, with TRBD1 matching over 8 bases. In germline, CDR1 is MDHEN, CDR2 SYDVKM. J gave up 0 bases and V 6 bases, and 10 bases lay outside the gene matches. The CDR3 has 16 residues. The CDR3 bases are TGTGCCAGCAGCTCCCCGACCGGGACAGGCTCCTACGAGCAGTACTTC. Translating gives CASSSPTGTGSYEQYF.

This clonotype was found a few times. The gene calls are TRBV30 and TRBJ2-1; D is unresolved. V gave up 1 base and J gave up 9 bases, with 7 bases separating them. CDR3 size: 11 residues. Per germline, CDR1 GTSNPN and CDR2 SVGIG (reference sequence). The CDR3: CAWSGLFEQFF. The DNA for the CDR3 is TGTGCCTGGAGTGGGCTATTTGAGCAGTTCTTC.

The table lists this clonotype with many counts. J is TRBJ2-7 and V is TRBV7-2; 8 nucleotides line up with TRBD2. V trimming: 5 bases; J trimming: 5 bases; junction bases outside the gene matches: 14. The CDR3 covers 16 residues. Germline V CDR1 and CDR2: SGHTA, FQGNSA. Here the CDR3 DNA reads TGTGCCAGCAGCCAGGCCGGGGGGGCCGACGGCCACGAGCAGTACTTC. Protein product: CASSQAGGADGHEQYF.

In this sample, this clonotype turned up a few times. Because it lacks the conserved phenylalanine or tryptophan at the end, this CDR3 is likely a read error. The gene calls are TRBV6-5 and TRBJ1-1; D not certain. CDR3 length: 13 amino acids. Germline-derived CDR1 and CDR2 are MNHEY and SVGAGI. CDR3 in DNA: TGTACCAGCAGTTCCCAACAGAACACTGAAGCTTTCCTT. The encoded protein is CTSSSQQNTEAFL.

This chain uses TRBV7-2 with TRBJ2-3, with unresolved D. The CDR3 has 16 residues. V lost 4 bases and J lost 6, with 20 bases in between. Germline values: CDR1 SGHTA, CDR2 FQGNSA. In nucleotides, the CDR3 is TGTGCCAGCAGCTCCAGACCCTTACCTTCATCGGATACGCAGTATTTT. Its protein product is CASSSRPLPSSDTQYF.

This chain connects TRBV19 to TRBJ2-5; 13 bases line up with TRBD2. Losses at the gene ends were 6 bases for V and 4 bases for J; bases not matched to a gene: 5. Germline loops: CDR1 LNHDA, CDR2 SQIVND (reference sequence). The CDR3 runs 15 residues. CDR3 bases: TGTGCCAGTAGGACTAGCGGGGGGTCTGGAGAGACCCAGTACTTC. This gives the protein CASRTSGGSGETQYF. The entire variable domain, with the rest obtained from reference TRBV19 and TRBJ2-5, is as follows: DGGITQSPKYLFRKEGQNVTLSCEQNLNHDAMYWYRQDPGQGLRLIYYSQIVNDFQKGDIAEGYSVSREKKESFPLTVTSAQKNPTAFYLCASRTSGGSGETQYFGPGTRLLVL.